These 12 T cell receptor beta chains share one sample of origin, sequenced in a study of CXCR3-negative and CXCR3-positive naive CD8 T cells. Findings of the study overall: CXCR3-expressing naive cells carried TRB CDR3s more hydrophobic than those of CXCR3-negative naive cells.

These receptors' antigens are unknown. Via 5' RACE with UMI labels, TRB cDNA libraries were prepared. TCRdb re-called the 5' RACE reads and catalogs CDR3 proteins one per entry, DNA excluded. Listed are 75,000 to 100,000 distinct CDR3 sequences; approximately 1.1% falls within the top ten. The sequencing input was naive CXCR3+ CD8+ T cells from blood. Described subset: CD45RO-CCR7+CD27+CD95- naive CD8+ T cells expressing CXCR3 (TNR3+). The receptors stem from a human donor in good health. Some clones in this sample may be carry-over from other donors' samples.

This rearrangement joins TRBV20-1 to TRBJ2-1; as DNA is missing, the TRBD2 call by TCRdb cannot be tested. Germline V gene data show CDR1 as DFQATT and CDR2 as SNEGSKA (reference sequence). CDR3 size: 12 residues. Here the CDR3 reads CSLRLAVDEQFF.

This chain's CDR3 is CASSVTSGGLNEQFF. The rearrangement links TRBV6-5 to TRBJ2-1; TCRdb returns TRBD2, unconfirmable since there is no DNA. This CDR3 is built from 15 residues. Per the germline V gene, CDR1 is MNHEY and CDR2 is SVGAGI.

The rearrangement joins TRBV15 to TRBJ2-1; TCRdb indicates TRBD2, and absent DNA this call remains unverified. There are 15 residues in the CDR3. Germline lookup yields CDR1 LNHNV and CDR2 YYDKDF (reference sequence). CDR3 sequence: CATSDQTGASECLFF.

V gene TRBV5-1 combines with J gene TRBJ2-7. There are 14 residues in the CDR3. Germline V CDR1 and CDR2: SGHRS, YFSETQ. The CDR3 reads CASSLDNSAYEQYF. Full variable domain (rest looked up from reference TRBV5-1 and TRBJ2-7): KAGVTQTPRYLIKTRGQQVTLSCSPISGHRSVSWYQQTPGQGLQFLFEYFSETQRNKGNFPGRFSGRQFSNSRSEMNVSTLELGDSALYLCASSLDNSAYEQYFGPGTRLTVT.

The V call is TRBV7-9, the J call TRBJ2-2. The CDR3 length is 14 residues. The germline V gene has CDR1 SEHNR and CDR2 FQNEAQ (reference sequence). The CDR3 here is CASSFTANTGELFF.

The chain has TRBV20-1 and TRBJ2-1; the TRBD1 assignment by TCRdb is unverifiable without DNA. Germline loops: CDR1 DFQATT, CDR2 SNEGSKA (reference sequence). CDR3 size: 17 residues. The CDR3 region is CSARDRMAGQGDNEQFF.

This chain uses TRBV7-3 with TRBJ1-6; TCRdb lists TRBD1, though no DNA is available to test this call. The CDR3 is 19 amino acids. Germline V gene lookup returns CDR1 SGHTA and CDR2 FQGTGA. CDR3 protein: CASSLNRIGGHCGNSPLHF.

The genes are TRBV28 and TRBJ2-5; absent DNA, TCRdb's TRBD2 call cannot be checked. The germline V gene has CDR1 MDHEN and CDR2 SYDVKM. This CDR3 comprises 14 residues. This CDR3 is CASSFPRRSETQYF. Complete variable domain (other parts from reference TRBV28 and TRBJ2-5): DVKVTQSSRYLVKRTGEKVFLECVQDMDHENMFWYRQDPGLGLRLIYFSYDVKMKEKGDIPEGYSVSREKKERFSLILESASTNQTSMYLCASSFPRRSETQYFGPGTRLLVL.

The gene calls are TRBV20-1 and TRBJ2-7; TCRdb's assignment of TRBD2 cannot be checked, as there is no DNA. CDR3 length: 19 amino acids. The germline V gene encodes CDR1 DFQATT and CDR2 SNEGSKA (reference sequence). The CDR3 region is CSARDRERLAGAVPYEQYF.

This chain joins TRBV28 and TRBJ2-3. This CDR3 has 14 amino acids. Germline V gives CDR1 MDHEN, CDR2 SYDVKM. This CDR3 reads CASSLRVVVDTQYF.

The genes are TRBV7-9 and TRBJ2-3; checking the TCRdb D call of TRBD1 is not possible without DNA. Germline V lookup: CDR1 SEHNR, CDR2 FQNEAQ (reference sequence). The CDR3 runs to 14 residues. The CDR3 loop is CASSPPGSTDTQYF.

This CDR3 is CASSQEVWAAKNTEAFF. The chain links TRBV14 to TRBJ1-1. From germline, CDR1 is SGHDN and CDR2 FVKESK. CDR3 length: 17 residues. Combining the CDR3 with reference TRBV14 and TRBJ1-1 gives the whole variable domain EAGVTQFPSHSVIEKGQTVTLRCDPISGHDNLYWYRRVMGKEIKFLLHFVKESKQDESGMPNNRFLAERTGGTYSTLKVQPAELEDSGVYFCASSQEVWAAKNTEAFFGQGTRLTVV.